This T cell receptor (beta chain) was retrieved from a study of early T cells in non-severe SARS-CoV-2 infection (dated by TCRdb to about 2021). Regarding the complete study: Bulk RNA from unsorted whole blood was used for TCR sequencing, so alpha and beta chains could not be paired.

What the study reported, not specific to this receptor: VDJdb matching was skewed toward anti-spike CD8 responses and likely underestimated virus-specific expansions, missing private and CD4 specificities.

The cysteine opens and the phenylalanine closes a CDR3 of 14 amino acids. The kept DNA is CDR3 alone, 42 bases in frame from the first base. Cut back by 3 bases and 7 bases, the V and J ends lie 12 bases apart. The method was 5' RACE. Sequencing relied on a NextSeq 500. To correct for sequencing error and PCR bias, the TCR library protocol tagged individual cDNA molecules with unique molecular identifiers. TCR alpha and beta chains were both sequenced, and the abundances of alpha and beta sequences in each sample were closely correlated with each other. Under the source paper's analysis protocol: V gene, J gene and CDR3 annotation of TCR sequences was performed with Decombinator V4. TCRs were defined as expanded if a significant change between any two time points was detected under a Poisson model with p below 0.0001. TCR abundances were normalised to the total number of TCRs sequenced per sample and were expressed as counts per million. MAIT TCRs were defined by TRAV1-2 paired with TRAJ12, TRAJ20 or TRAJ33, and iNKT TCRs by TRAV10 paired with TRAJ18. VDJdb, accessed 1 November 2021, was searched for CMV, EBV and SARS-CoV-2 annotated TCRs, excluding TCRs annotated for multiple antigens. The public reads were reprocessed in TCRdb via fastp at Q25 and MiXCR, keeping in-frame beta chains. Rows merge per CDR3 protein into single entries with the most common DNA and genes. TCRdb's processing, not the study's, gives the V and J calls here. This sample lists tens of thousands of distinct CDR3 sequences; 5.7% were detected once. The ten largest clonotypes hold approximately 6.5% of the sample.

Set within a cohort of healthcare workers in London, UK, this nested case-control study involved weekly PCR testing of nasopharyngeal swabs along with blood sampling. Between 23 and 31 March 2020, the week of the UK lockdown, healthcare workers were enrolled and then followed up weekly for as long as 16 weeks. Of note for this clonotype: Its cognate antigen has yet to be identified. No base qualities exist here, and no much larger clone lies one base off it.

The TCR was taken from an adult who was a healthcare worker with PCR-confirmed SARS-CoV-2 infection or an uninfected control (not recorded which). Recombination joined TRBV12-3 or TRBV12-4 with TRBJ1-4, with no reliable assignment of the D segment. The sample was whole blood. The sequenced DNA is TGTGCCAGCAGTTTGGAGACCCTCGGTGAAAAACTGTTTTTT. Protein translation: CASSLETLGEKLFF.